The rows below give T cell receptor beta chains drawn from one sample of a study of T-cell memory formation after mild COVID-19. MiXCR was run by TCRdb on the 5' RACE reads, yielding one entry per CDR3 protein. Of under 350,000 distinct CDR3 sequences listed, 15% to 20% were seen once; the top ten hold approximately 23%. The material sequenced was PBMCs or a T cell subset sorted from them (not recorded which). Receptors originate from a man between 18 and 35 years old who had mild COVID-19 (a few samples of this study predate the infection). Cell type and time point are not known. Both conserved end residues are part of each CDR3. Fields, in order: CDR3 DNA, CDR3 protein, D gene, clone size, J gene, V gene. D genes are given only for firm matches. The size entry is marked missing in some rows and otherwise reads once, few, many or a size class.

TGCAGCGTTGAATCTCAGCAGGGGAGGGAGACCCAGTACTTC | CSVESQQGRETQYF | - | few | TRBJ2-5 | TRBV29-1
TGTGCCATCAGTGACATCGGGGGGGAAAAACTGTTTTTT | CAISDIGGEKLFF | - | - | TRBJ1-4 | TRBV10-3
TGCGCCAGCAGCTTGACGCAGGGGGCGTCCGGGGAGCTGTTTTTT | CASSLTQGASGELFF | TRBD1 | few | TRBJ2-2 | TRBV5-1
TGTGCCAGCAAAAGACTAGCCTCGCGTTTAGATACGCAGTATTTT | CASKRLASRLDTQYF | TRBD2 | many | TRBJ2-3 | TRBV2
TGTGCCAGCACAAAAGGCTGGGGGGGAGGCACAGATACGCAGTATTTT | CASTKGWGGGTDTQYF | TRBD2 | - | TRBJ2-3 | TRBV2
TGTGCCAGCAACCCGACGGGGGGCCGAGATACGCAGTATTTT | CASNPTGGRDTQYF | - | - | TRBJ2-3 | TRBV7-2
TGCGCCAGCAGCTCGGAATTAGCTAACTATGGCTACACCTTC | CASSSELANYGYTF | - | - | TRBJ1-2 | TRBV5-1
TGTGCCAGCAGTTTGAGATACCGGGACAGGGCAACGGAGACCCAGTACTTC | CASSLRYRDRATETQYF | TRBD1 | - | TRBJ2-5 | TRBV6-5
TGCGCCAGCAGCCAAGAATGGGCTAGCGGGGGCACAGATACGCAGTATTTT | CASSQEWASGGTDTQYF | TRBD2 | - | TRBJ2-3 | TRBV4-1
TGTGCCAGCTCACCCCGGACAGAGGTCGGGGGCTACACCTTC | CASSPRTEVGGYTF | - | few | TRBJ1-2 | TRBV18
TGTGCCAGCAGCGGTGGCGGCGCGAACACTGAAGCTTTCTTT | CASSGGGANTEAFF | - | - | TRBJ1-1 | TRBV9
TGTGCCATCAGGGCCGGGACAGATGGCATTCAGTACTTC | CAIRAGTDGIQYF | TRBD1 | few | TRBJ2-4 | TRBV10-3
TGTGCCAGCAGGCCGGGGGGTTCGTCGGAGACCCAGTACTTC | CASRPGGSSETQYF | TRBD2 | few | TRBJ2-5 | TRBV7-2
TGTGCCAGCAGCTTGACGGGACAGCAGTTCTTC | CASSLTGQQFF | - | - | TRBJ2-1 | TRBV5-4
TGTGCCAGCAGCGTATCCGGGGAGCTGTTTTTT | CASSVSGELFF | - | - | TRBJ2-2 | TRBV9
TGTGCCAGCAGTGAACGAACGGATCCGGTGGGAAACACCATATATTTT | CASSERTDPVGNTIYF | - | few | TRBJ1-3 | TRBV6-1
TGTGCCGGGCACAAGGGGAGGGACACTGAAGCTTTCTTT | CAGHKGRDTEAFF | - | - | TRBJ1-1 | TRBV6-6